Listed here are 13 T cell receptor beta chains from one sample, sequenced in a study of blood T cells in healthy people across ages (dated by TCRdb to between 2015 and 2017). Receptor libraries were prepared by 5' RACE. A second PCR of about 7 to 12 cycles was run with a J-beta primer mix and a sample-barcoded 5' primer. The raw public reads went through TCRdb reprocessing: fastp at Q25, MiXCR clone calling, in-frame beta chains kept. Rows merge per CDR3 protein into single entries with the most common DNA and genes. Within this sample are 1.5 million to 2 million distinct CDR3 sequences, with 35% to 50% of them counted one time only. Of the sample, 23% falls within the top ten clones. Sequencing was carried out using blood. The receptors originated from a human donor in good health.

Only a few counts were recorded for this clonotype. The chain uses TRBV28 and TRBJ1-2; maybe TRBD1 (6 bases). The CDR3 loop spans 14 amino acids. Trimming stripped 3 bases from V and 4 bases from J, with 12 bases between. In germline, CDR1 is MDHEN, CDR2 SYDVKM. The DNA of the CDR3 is TGTGCCAGCAGTTTTCAGGGGACGGTCTATGGCTACACCTTC. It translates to CASSFQGTVYGYTF.

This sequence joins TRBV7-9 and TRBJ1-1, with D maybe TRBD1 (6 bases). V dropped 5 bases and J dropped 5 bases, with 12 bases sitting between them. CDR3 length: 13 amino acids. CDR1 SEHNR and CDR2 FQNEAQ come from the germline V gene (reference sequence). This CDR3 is CASSQDSITEAFF. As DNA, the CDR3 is TGTGCCAGCAGCCAGGACAGCATTACTGAAGCTTTCTTT.

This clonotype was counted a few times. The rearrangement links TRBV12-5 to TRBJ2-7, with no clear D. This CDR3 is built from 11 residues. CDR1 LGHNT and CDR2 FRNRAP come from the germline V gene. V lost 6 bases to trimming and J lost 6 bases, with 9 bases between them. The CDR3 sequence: CASGPMGEQYF. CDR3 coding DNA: TGTGCTAGTGGCCCCATGGGCGAGCAGTACTTC.

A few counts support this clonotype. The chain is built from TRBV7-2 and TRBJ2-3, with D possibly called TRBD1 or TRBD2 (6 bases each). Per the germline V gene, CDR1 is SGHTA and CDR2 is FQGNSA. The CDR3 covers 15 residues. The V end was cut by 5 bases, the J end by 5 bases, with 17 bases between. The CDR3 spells CASSPKWGAVDTQYF. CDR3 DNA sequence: TGTGCCAGCAGCCCTAAGTGGGGGGCTGTAGATACGCAGTATTTT. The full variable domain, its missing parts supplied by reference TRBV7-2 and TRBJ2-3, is GAGVSQSPSNKVTEKGKDVELRCDPISGHTALYWYRQSLGQGLEFLIYFQGNSAPDKSGLPSDRFSAERTGGSVSTLTIQRTQQEDSAVYLCASSPKWGAVDTQYFGPGTRLTVL.

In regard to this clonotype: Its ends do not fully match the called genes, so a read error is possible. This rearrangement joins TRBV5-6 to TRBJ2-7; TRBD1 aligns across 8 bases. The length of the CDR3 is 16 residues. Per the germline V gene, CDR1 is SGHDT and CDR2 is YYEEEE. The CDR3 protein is CASGLGGTGASYEQYF. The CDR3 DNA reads TGTGCCAGCGGCTTGGGCGGGACAGGAGCGTCCTACGAGCAGTACTTC.

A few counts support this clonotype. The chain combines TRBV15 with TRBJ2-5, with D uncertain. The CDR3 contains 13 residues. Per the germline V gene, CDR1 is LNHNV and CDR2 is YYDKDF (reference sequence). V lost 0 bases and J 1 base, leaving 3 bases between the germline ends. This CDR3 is CATSRDTQETQYF. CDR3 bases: TGTGCCACCAGCAGAGACACCCAAGAGACCCAGTACTTC.

CDR3 sequence: CASSTRQGRSGEQYF. CDR3 in DNA: TGTGCCAGCAGCACTAGACAGGGGAGGTCCGGAGAGCAGTACTTC. This sequence joins TRBV7-9 and TRBJ2-5, with 8 bases lining up with TRBD1. The CDR3 length is 15 residues. Unmatched junction bases numbered 16, after V lost 5 bases and J lost 11 bases. Looked up from germline, CDR1 is SEHNR and CDR2 is FQNEAQ (reference sequence).

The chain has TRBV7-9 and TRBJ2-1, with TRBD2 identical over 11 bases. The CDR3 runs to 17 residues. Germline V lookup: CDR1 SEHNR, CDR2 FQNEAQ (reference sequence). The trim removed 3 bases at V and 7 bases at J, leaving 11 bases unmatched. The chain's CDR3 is CASSFYSGGAFRNEQFF. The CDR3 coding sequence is TGTGCCAGCAGCTTTTATAGCGGGGGGGCATTTCGGAATGAGCAGTTCTTC.

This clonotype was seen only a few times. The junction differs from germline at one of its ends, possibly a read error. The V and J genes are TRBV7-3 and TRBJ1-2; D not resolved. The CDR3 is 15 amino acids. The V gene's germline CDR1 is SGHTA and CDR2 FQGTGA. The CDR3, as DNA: TGTGCCAGCAGCTCCTTGTCCTTAGCTAACTATGGCTATACCTTC. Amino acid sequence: CASSSLSLANYGYTF.

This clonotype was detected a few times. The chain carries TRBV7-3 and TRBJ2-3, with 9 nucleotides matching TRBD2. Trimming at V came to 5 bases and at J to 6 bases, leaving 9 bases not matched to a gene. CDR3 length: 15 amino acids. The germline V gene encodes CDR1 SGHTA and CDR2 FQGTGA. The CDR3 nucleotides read TGTGCCAGCAGCCTTGTAGCGGGGGTTGTGGATACGCAGTATTTT. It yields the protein CASSLVAGVVDTQYF. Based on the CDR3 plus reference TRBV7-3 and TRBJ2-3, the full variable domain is GAGVSQTPSNKVTEKGKYVELRCDPISGHTALYWYRQSLGQGPEFLIYFQGTGAADDSGLPNDRFFAVRPEGSVSTLKIQRTERGDSAVYLCASSLVAGVVDTQYFGPGTRLTVL.

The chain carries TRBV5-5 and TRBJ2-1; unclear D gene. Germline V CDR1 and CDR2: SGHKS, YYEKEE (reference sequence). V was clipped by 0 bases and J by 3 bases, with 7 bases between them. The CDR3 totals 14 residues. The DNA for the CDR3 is TGTGCCAGCAGCTTGGTTGGCCACTACAATGAGCAGTTCTTC. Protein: CASSLVGHYNEQFF.

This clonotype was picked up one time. CDR3 bases: TGTGCCATCAGTGAGTCCGGACTAGCTCCTACAGATACGCAGTATTTT. Amino acids: CAISESGLAPTDTQYF. This rearrangement joins TRBV10-3 to TRBJ2-3; TRBD2 matches at 8 bases. Germline V gives CDR1 ENHRY, CDR2 SYGVKD. V shed 0 bases, J shed 3 bases, and the junction held 5 bases outside the gene matches. This CDR3 comprises 16 residues.

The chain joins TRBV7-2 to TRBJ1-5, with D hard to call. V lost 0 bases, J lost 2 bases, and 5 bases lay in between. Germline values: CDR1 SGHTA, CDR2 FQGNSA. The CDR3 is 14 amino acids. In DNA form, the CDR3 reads TGTGCCAGCAGCTTAGCCCCCGGCAATCAGCCCCAGCATTTT. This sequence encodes CASSLAPGNQPQHF.